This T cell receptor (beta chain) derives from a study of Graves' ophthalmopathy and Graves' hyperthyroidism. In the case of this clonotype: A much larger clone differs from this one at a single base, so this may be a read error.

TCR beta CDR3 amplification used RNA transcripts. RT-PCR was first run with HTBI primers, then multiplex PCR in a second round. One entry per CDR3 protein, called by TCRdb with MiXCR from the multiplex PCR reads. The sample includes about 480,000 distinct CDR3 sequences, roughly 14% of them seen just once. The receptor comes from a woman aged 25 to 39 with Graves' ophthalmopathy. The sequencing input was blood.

CDR3 in amino acids: CSAPPPGTGLFYTEACF. CDR3 nucleotide sequence: TGCAGTGCTCCCCCCCCCGGGACAGGGTTATTCTACACTGAAGCTTGCTTT. The genes are TRBV20-1 and TRBJ1-1, with 9 bases identical to TRBD1. The germline V gene encodes CDR1 DFQATT and CDR2 SNEGSKA (reference sequence). This CDR3 has 17 residues.